These T cell receptor beta chains were read from a single sample in a study of blood T cell repertoires in COVID-19. Clones were read by immunoSEQ multiplex PCR, and TCRdb kept only the in-frame ones, dropping some. This sample has about 290,000 clones, with around 85% found just once. The sequencing input was peripheral blood. These receptors were obtained from a woman aged 50 to 60 with active or convalescent COVID-19. Both conserved end residues are part of each CDR3. The D gene is left open where the match is weak. Size values are once, few and many counts, or a class for expanded clones, and some rows have none.

V gene	clone size	D gene	J gene	CDR3 DNA	CDR3 protein
TRBV19	.	TRBD1	TRBJ1-5	TGTGCCAGTAGGGGGACAGGGTATCAGCCCCAGCATTTT	CASRGTGYQPQHF
TRBV7-2	.	.	TRBJ2-7	TGTGCCAGCAGCTTATGGAGCGGGCGTTCCTACGAGCAGTACTTC	CASSLWSGRSYEQYF
TRBV19	.	TRBD2	TRBJ2-2	TGTGCCAGTAGTATTCTAGCGGGACGCGGGGAGCTGTTTTTT	CASSILAGRGELFF
TRBV2	.	.	TRBJ1-1	TGTGCCAGCAGTGAGTCGGTGAACACTGAAGCTTTCTTT	CASSESVNTEAFF
TRBV5-8	.	TRBD2	TRBJ2-5	TGTGCCAGCAGCCCGGGGATGGCGGGAGCAGGGGAGACCCAGTACTTC	CASSPGMAGAGETQYF
TRBV19	.	.	TRBJ1-1	TGTGCCAGTAGTTACTCCCGAACTATGAACACTGAAGCTTTCTTT	CASSYSRTMNTEAFF
TRBV10-3	few	TRBD1	TRBJ1-4	TGTGCCATCAGTGAGCGACAGGGTGAAGAAAAACTGTTTTTT	CAISERQGEEKLFF
TRBV5-1	once	TRBD1	TRBJ2-4	TGCGCCAGCAGCGGGGGACAGGGGTTCGGCATTCAGTACTTC	CASSGGQGFGIQYF
TRBV2	.	.	TRBJ2-7	TGTGCCAGCAGTGAAGTTGGTCCGCGAGACTTC	CASSEVGPRDF
TRBV10-3	.	TRBD2	TRBJ2-1	TGTGCCATCAGTGCACTAGCGGGGAAGGATGAGCAGTTCTTC	CAISALAGKDEQFF
TRBV28	.	TRBD1	TRBJ2-1	TGTGCCAGCAGTTCACCCAAACAGGGGAAAATAGATGAGCAGTTCTTC	CASSSPKQGKIDEQFF
TRBV19	.	TRBD2	TRBJ2-2	TGTGCCAGTAGTGGGGGGACTAGCTTGAACACCGGGGAGCTGTTTTTT	CASSGGTSLNTGELFF
TRBV10-3	.	TRBD1	TRBJ2-1	TGTGCCATCAGTGGTGACAGGGGGCGGGATGAGCAGTTCTTC	CAISGDRGRDEQFF
TRBV3-1/TRBV3-2	once	.	TRBJ2-1	TGTGCCAGCAGGACCCCGGGGACTTATTACAATGAGCAGTTCTTC	CASRTPGTYYNEQFF
TRBV29-1	few	TRBD1	TRBJ1-4	TGCAGCGTTGAGGACAGGAAAGCTGAAAAACTGTTTTTT	CSVEDRKAEKLFF
TRBV4-1	.	TRBD2	TRBJ2-7	TGCGCCAGCAGCCAGGCCCTTATAGCGGGAGTGTACGAGCAGTACTTC	CASSQALIAGVYEQYF
TRBV28	.	TRBD2	TRBJ2-5	TGTGCCAGCAGTTTAGGGGGAGGGCAAGAGACCCAGTACTTC	CASSLGGGQETQYF
TRBV30	.	TRBD2	TRBJ2-3	TGTGCCGGCTTCTCCTCTCTACTAGCGGGGCCGGATACGCAGTATTTT	CAGFSSLLAGPDTQYF
TRBV7-9	.	TRBD2	TRBJ2-2	TGTGCCAGCAGCTTGGGGCTAGCGGGAGGATACACCGGGGAGCTGTTTTTT	CASSLGLAGGYTGELFF
TRBV6-5	.	TRBD1	TRBJ1-1	TGTGCCAGCAGTTTTTCGCCGGGACAGGGCGGAGCTTTCTTT	CASSFSPGQGGAFF
TRBV18	few	TRBD1	TRBJ2-7	TGTGCCAGCTCACCCGTGGGACAGGGAAGCGAGCAGTACTTC	CASSPVGQGSEQYF
TRBV30	.	.	TRBJ2-2	TGTGCCTGTCAGGTCGCCGGGGAGCTGTTTTTT	CACQVAGELFF
TRBV30	.	TRBD2	TRBJ2-7	TGTGCCTGGAGGAGCGGGAACCACGAGCAGTACTTC	CAWRSGNHEQYF
TRBV4-2	.	.	TRBJ1-5	TGTGCCAGCAGCCAAGACGGGGTGGAACCCCAGCATTTT	CASSQDGVEPQHF
TRBV6-6	.	TRBD2	TRBJ2-1	TGTGCCAGCAGTTATAGGGGGCTAGCGGGGATCCCCCCGTTCTTC	CASSYRGLAGIPPFF
TRBV5-1	.	.	TRBJ1-4	TGCGCCAGCAGCTCCGACAGCCACAATGAAAAACTGTTTTTT	CASSSDSHNEKLFF
TRBV28	.	.	TRBJ2-7	TGTGCCAGCAGAATTGCGGGGACAGGACTAGACGAGCAGTACTTC	CASRIAGTGLDEQYF
TRBV13	.	TRBD2	TRBJ2-3	TGTGCCAGCAGCTTAGGCCTGGGACTAGCGGGAGCGGATACGCAGTATTTT	CASSLGLGLAGADTQYF
TRBV4-1	.	TRBD2	TRBJ2-2	TGCGCCAGCAGTCTGTCGCCTGCGGGAGATCCCGGGGAGCTGTTTTTT	CASSLSPAGDPGELFF
TRBV25-1	.	.	TRBJ2-7	TGTGCCAGCAGTTTCTCAGGGTCCGGCTCCTACGAGCAGTACTTC	CASSFSGSGSYEQYF
TRBV4-2	.	TRBD2	TRBJ2-7	TGTGCCAGCAGCCAAGAGTTTGGTACTAGCGGACCCCCAAAGTACTTC	CASSQEFGTSGPPKYF
TRBV5-1	.	.	TRBJ2-6	TGCGCCAGCAGCTCGCCGGGACTCTTCTCTGGGGCCAACGTCCTGACTTTC	CASSSPGLFSGANVLTF
TRBV11-2	once	.	TRBJ2-3	TGTGCCAGCAGCTTAGAATTCGGAGATACGCAGTATTTT	CASSLEFGDTQYF
TRBV15	few	TRBD1	TRBJ1-3	TGTGCCACCAGCAGAGCCAAACAGGGGGCCGCTGGAAACACCATATATTTT	CATSRAKQGAAGNTIYF
TRBV3-1/TRBV3-2	.	.	TRBJ2-7	TGTGCCAGCAGCCACAGCCCCCTGAGGCCCTACGAGCAGTACTTC	CASSHSPLRPYEQYF
TRBV20-1	.	.	TRBJ1-2	TGCAGTGCTAGTAGGGGCACTTATGGCTACACCTTC	CSASRGTYGYTF